This T cell receptor (beta chain) was profiled in a study of regulatory T cells in long-lasting Graves disease. V gave up 0 bases and J gave up 4 bases, with 13 bases separating them. Germline V gives CDR1 LGHNA, CDR2 YSLEER. The length of the CDR3 is 15 residues. Arm-PCR of CDR3 regions and iRepertoire HTBI primers were used to build TCR beta libraries. One entry per CDR3 protein, called by TCRdb with MiXCR from the multiplex PCR reads. This sample carries about 470,000 distinct CDR3 sequences, 20% of them seen once, and the ten largest clones take 7.8%. Regarding time point: persistent/refractory GD, antithyroid drugs over 5 years with positive TRAb. Scientists built the TCR library using RNA that was extracted from PBMCs.

This TCR derives from a female donor with Graves disease. This sample comprised peripheral blood mononuclear cells (PBMCs), obtained when the disease was refractory, from a patient treated with antithyroid drugs. The chain carries TRBV4-3 and TRBJ2-7, with D perhaps matching TRBD1 (7 bases). The CDR3 nucleotides are TGCGCCAGCAGCCAAGATAGCGGACAGGCATACGAGCAGTACTTC. Residues: CASSQDSGQAYEQYF.